This TCR beta chain was retrieved from a study of Tregs in tolerant kidney transplant recipients. Whole-study results and caveats: Expanding Tregs on activated donor B cells appeared to best identify donor-specific TCRbeta clones.

The CDR3 has 15 amino acids. Unmatched junction bases numbered 13, after V lost 6 bases and J lost 4 bases. Germline V lookup: CDR1 DFQATT, CDR2 SNEGSKA (reference sequence). Data came from immunoSEQ multiplex PCR; TCRdb stores just in-frame clones and leaves some out. The table for this sample gives some 25,000 clones. Concerning this clone itself: Its antigen is not known. Sequencing ends 3 residues short of the CDR3 end; the germline J gene provides the rest.

Recipients received nonmyeloablative bone marrow transplants from related graft donors, with transient mixed chimerism. The source material was CD4+ T cells from blood (PBMCs), sampled 6 months after the transplant. The source of this sequence is a human patient who received a combined kidney and bone marrow transplant. Some T cells may be transferred from the graft donor. V is TRBV20-1 and J is TRBJ2-3; 7 nucleotides match TRBD1. The CDR3 spells CSAVPWTGLPDTQYF. The DNA read from the CDR3 is TGCAGTGCCGTGCCTTGGACAGGCCTCCCAGATACG.